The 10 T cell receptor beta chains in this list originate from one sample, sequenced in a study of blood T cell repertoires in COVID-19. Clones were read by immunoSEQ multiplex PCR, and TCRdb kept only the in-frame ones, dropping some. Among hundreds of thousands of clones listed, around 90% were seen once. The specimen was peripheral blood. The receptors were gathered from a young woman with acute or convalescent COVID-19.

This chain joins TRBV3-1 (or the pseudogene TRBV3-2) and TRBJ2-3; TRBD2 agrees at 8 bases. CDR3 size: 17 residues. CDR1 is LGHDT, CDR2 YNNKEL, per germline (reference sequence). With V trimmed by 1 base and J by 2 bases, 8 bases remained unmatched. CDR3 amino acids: CASSQAPSGRFTDTQYF. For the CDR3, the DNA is TGTGCCAGCAGCCAAGCGCCTAGCGGGCGCTTCACAGATACGCAGTATTTT.

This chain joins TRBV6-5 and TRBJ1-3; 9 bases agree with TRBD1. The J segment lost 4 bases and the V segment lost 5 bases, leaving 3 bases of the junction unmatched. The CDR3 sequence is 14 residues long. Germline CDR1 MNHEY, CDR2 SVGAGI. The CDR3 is CASSNGQGGNTIYF. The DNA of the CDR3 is TGTGCCAGCAGTAATGGACAGGGGGGAAACACCATATATTTT.

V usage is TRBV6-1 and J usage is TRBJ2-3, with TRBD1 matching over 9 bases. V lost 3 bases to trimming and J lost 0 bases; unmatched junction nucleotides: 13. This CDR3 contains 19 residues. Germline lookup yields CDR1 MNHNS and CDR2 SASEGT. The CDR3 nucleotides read TGTGCCAGCAGTGACCCCGACAGGGGGAGGGAGGCTAGCACAGATACGCAGTATTTT. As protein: CASSDPDRGREASTDTQYF.

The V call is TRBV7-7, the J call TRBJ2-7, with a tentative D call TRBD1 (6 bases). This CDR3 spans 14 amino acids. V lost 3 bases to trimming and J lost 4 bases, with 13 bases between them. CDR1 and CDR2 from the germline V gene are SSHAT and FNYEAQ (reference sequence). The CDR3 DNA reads TGTGCCAGCAGCTTGGGACAAATCGGGTACGAGCAGTACTTC. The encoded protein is CASSLGQIGYEQYF.

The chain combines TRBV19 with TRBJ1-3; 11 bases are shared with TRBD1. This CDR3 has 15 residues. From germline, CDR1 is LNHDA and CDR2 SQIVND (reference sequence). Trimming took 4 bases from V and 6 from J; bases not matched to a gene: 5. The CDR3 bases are TGTGCCAGTAGTACTGGGACAGGGGGATCAAACACCATATATTTT. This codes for CASSTGTGGSNTIYF.

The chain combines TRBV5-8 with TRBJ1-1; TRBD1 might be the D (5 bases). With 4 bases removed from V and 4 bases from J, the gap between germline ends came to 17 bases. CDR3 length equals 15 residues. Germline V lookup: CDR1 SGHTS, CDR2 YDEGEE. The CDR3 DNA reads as TGTGCCAGCAGCCTCCGGGGGGTGTCGGGCACTGAAGCTTTCTTT. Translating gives CASSLRGVSGTEAFF.

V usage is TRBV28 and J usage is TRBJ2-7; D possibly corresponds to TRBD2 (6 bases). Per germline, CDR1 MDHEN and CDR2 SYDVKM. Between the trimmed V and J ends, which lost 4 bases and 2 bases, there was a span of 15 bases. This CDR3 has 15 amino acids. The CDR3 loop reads CASSSQGGLTYEQYF. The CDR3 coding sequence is TGTGCCAGCAGTTCGCAGGGAGGTCTCACCTACGAGCAGTACTTC. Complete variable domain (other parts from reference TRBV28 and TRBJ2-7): DVKVTQSSRYLVKRTGEKVFLECVQDMDHENMFWYRQDPGLGLRLIYFSYDVKMKEKGDIPEGYSVSREKKERFSLILESASTNQTSMYLCASSSQGGLTYEQYFGPGTRLTVT.

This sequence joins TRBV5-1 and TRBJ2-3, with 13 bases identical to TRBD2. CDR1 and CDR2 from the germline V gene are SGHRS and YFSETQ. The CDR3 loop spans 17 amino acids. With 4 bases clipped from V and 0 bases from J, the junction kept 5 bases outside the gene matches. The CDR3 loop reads CASSVGLAGSSTDTQYF. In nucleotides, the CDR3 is TGCGCCAGCAGCGTGGGACTAGCGGGGTCTAGCACAGATACGCAGTATTTT.

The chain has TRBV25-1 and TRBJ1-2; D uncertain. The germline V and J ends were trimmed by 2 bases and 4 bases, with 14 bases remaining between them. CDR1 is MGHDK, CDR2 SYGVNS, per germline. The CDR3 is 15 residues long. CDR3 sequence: CASSEAGSPSYGYTF. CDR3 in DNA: TGTGCCAGCAGTGAAGCGGGCAGCCCTTCCTATGGCTACACCTTC.

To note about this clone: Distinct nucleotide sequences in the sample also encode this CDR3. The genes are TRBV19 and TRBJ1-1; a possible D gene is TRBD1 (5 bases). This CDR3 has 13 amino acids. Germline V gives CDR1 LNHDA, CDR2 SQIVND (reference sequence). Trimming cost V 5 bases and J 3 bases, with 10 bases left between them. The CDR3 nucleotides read TGTGCCAGTAGTCCCCGGGGGGACACTGAAGCTTTCTTT. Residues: CASSPRGDTEAFF.